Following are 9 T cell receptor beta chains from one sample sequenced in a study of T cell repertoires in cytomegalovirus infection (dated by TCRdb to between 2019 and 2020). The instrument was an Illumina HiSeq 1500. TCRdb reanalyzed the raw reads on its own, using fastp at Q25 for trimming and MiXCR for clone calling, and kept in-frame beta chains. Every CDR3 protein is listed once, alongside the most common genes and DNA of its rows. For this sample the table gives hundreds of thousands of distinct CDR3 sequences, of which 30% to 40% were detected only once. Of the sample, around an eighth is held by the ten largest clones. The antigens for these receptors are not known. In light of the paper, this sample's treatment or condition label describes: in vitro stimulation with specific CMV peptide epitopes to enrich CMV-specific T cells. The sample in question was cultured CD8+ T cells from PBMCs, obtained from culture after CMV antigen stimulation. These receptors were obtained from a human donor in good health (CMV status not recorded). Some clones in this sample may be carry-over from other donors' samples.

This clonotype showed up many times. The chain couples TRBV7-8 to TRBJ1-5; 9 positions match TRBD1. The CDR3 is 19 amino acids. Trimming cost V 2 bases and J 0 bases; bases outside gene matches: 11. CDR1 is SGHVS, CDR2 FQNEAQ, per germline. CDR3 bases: TGTGCCAGCAGCTTAACTCGGACAGGGGACTTCATTAGCAATCAGCCCCAGCATTTT. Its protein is CASSLTRTGDFISNQPQHF.

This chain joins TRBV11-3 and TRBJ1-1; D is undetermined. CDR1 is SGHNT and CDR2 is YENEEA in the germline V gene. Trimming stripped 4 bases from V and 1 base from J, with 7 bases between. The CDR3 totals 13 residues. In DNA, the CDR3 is TGTGCCAGCAGCTCCCGGACGAACACTGAAGCTTTCTTT. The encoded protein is CASSSRTNTEAFF.

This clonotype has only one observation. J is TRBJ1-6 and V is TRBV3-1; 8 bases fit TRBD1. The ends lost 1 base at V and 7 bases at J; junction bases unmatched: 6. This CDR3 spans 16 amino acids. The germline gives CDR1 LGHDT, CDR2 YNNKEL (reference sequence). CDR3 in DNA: TGTGCCAGCAGCCAAGGAGCGGGACAGGTCAATTCACCCCTCCACTTT. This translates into CASSQGAGQVNSPLHF.

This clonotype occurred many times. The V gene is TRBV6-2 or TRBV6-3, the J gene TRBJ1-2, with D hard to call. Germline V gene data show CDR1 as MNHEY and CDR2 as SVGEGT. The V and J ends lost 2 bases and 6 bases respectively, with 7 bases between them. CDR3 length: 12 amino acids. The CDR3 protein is CASSYPENGYTF. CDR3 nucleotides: TGTGCCAGCAGTTACCCCGAAAATGGCTACACCTTC.

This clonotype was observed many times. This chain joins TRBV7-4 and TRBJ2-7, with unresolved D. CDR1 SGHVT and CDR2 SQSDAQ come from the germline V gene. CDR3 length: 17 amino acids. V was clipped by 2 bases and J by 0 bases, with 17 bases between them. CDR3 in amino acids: CASSLSFPQHSSYEQYV. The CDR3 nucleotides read TGTGCCAGCAGCTTAAGTTTTCCGCAGCATAGCTCCTACGAGCAGTACGTC.

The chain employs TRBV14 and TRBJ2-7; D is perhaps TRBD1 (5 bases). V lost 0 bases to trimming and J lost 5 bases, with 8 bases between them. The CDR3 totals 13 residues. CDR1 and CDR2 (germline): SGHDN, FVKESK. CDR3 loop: CASSQEEGDEQYV. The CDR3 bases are TGTGCCAGCAGCCAAGAAGAAGGGGACGAGCAGTACGTC.

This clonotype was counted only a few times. CDR3 protein: CASSLQGRQPQHF. CDR3 bases: TGTGCCAGCAGCTTGCAGGGGCGGCAGCCCCAGCATTTT. The rearrangement joins TRBV13 to TRBJ1-5, with a possible D match to TRBD1 (6 bases). Germline V gene sequence: CDR1 PRHDT, CDR2 FYEKMQ (reference sequence). The V gene lost 3 bases and the J gene lost 7 bases, with 10 bases spanning the gap. The CDR3 sequence is 13 residues long.

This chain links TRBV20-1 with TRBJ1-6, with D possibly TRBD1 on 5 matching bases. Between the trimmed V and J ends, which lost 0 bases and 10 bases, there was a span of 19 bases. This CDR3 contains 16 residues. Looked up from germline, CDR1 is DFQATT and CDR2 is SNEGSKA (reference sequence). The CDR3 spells CSARDKGPAPRSPLHF. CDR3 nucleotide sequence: TGCAGTGCTAGAGATAAGGGACCAGCGCCAAGGTCACCCCTCCACTTT.

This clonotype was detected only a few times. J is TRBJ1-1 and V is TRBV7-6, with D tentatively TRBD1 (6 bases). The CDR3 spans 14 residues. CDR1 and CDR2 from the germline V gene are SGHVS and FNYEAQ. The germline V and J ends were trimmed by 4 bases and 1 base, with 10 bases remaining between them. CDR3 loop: CASSSSRGNTEAFF. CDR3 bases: TGTGCCAGCAGCTCCTCCAGGGGGAACACTGAAGCTTTCTTT.